This T cell receptor beta chain is drawn from a study of blood T cell repertoires in COVID-19. Across the study: In Cohort 3, a recovered donor had either two negative PCRs, clearance, or symptom resolution. The cDNA or gDNA used as material had been derived from T cells, B-cell-depleted T cells, or PBMCs.

Original methodology: Cell counts per sample came from amplifying reference gene primers. TCRdb's table, derived via immunoSEQ multiplex PCR, lists solely in-frame clones and lacks some. The V and J calls and the clone size are those of that table, but D and trimming were determined from the DNA. The sample lists about 270,000 clones, around nine tenths occurring once. Germline V gene lookup returns CDR1 SEHNR and CDR2 FQNEAQ (reference sequence). This CDR3 region has 13 residues. V lost 4 bases and J lost 9, with 16 bases in between. The chain has TRBV7-9 and TRBJ2-7; tentatively, D is TRBD2 (6 bases). This sequence originates from a woman aged 55-69 years in a cohort exposed to, infected with or recovered from COVID-19 (not recorded which). Material: PBMCs or T cells enriched from blood (not recorded which). The CDR3 bases are TGTGCCAGCAGCTCAAAAGACCGGGACTGGCAGTACTTC. Its translation is CASSSKDRDWQYF.